This T cell receptor (beta chain) was documented in a study of T cell responses to AZD1222 COVID-19 vaccine. General study findings and limits: Following two doses of AZD1222, Spike-specific TCR breadth and depth rose. White British people made up most donors, females outnumbered males, and clonal diversity was possibly underestimated. Baseline seropositivity occurred in only six AZD1222 recipients.

Researchers grouped second doses given at about 4 or about 12 weeks into one pool. Details on this clone: The antigen is unknown.

Sequenced by immunoSEQ multiplex PCR; TCRdb stores in-frame clones only, minus some. This table holds roughly 180,000 clones, approximately 90% found once. V lost 2 bases and J 7 bases, leaving 15 bases between the germline ends. The CDR3 has 15 residues. Per germline, CDR1 MDHEN and CDR2 SYDVKM. The source is an adult who received the AZD1222 COVID-19 vaccine. Material: peripheral blood, obtained 28 days after the second AZD1222 dose. This chain connects TRBV28 to TRBJ1-5; D is ambiguous. In DNA form, the CDR3 reads TGTGCCAGCAGTTTAGGGCCCTCCGGGAGGCAGCCCCAGCATTTT. This encodes CASSLGPSGRQPQHF.